There are a few counts of the clone carrying this T cell receptor beta chain. V was pared by 3 bases and J by 0 bases, with 18 bases between. The length of the CDR3 is 18 residues. The germline CDR1 and CDR2 sequences are WSHSY and SAAADI. The data were taken from a study of graft-versus-host responses after intestinal transplantation. Irradiated, violet-dye-labeled stimulators (around 200,000) were plated alongside around 200,000 CFSE-labeled responders. Data came from immunoSEQ multiplex PCR; TCRdb stores just in-frame clones and leaves some out. The repertoire holds about 17,000 clones, approximately 38% seen once, with roughly 4% in the top ten.

The material sequenced was alloreactive CD8+ T cells from a mixed lymphocyte reaction culture, taken before intestinal transplant. Subset meaning: CFSE-low proliferating T cells sorted from approximately 6-day pre-transplant mixed lymphocyte reaction (GvH or HvG direction). The chain links TRBV10-2 to TRBJ1-5, with D possibly being TRBD1 (5 bases). This TCR was sampled from a human patient who received an intestinal transplant. The DNA of the CDR3 is TGCGCCAGCAGTGACCGGGGAGGGGATGGGTTTAGCAATCAGCCCCAGCATTTT. As protein: CASSDRGGDGFSNQPQHF.